The sequence of this TCR beta chain was determined in a study of blood T cell repertoires in COVID-19. Method: immunoSEQ multiplex PCR; TCRdb's copy keeps in-frame clones and lacks some. The repertoire includes 140,000 to 150,000 clones, 84% of them detected once, and nearly 3.5% sits in the top ten. The CDR3 is 13 amino acids. In germline, CDR1 is SNHLY, CDR2 FYNNEI. The germline V and J ends were trimmed by 2 bases and 5 bases, with 9 bases remaining between them. The chain recombines TRBV2 with TRBJ1-2; a possible D gene is TRBD1 (5 bases). The clonotype was recovered from a woman between 50 and 59 years old with acute COVID-19. Sequencing used PBMCs or T cells enriched from blood (not recorded which). This CDR3 is CASSEQPGYGYTF. The CDR3 nucleotides are TGTGCCAGCAGTGAACAGCCAGGGTATGGCTACACCTTC.